These T cell receptor beta chains were read from a single sample in a study of post-analysis software for immune sequencing data. Using its own MiXCR run on the PCR reads, TCRdb lists one record per CDR3 protein. The sample carries almost 700,000 distinct CDR3 sequences, approximately 59% recorded once. Sequencing was performed on blood. The receptors shown here come from a girl aged 2 to 10 with multiple sclerosis. Each CDR3 is given without its conserved first and last residue. The order of the fields is D gene, J gene, V gene, CDR3 protein. A D gene is named only where the DNA matches it firmly.

>TRBD2|TRBJ2-1|TRBV12-3/TRBV12-4
ASRSLAGGLAEQF
>-|TRBJ1-2|TRBV4-1
ASLGHQRMRGYT
>TRBD2|TRBJ2-3|TRBV7-9
ASSATSGVADTQY
>-|TRBJ2-5|TRBV5-1
ASSFYVGRETQY
>-|TRBJ2-3|TRBV6-4
ASSDSEETDTQY
>TRBD2|TRBJ2-3|TRBV7-6
ASSLGGVGDTQY
>-|TRBJ1-2|TRBV10-3
AISDLLYGYT
>-|-|TRBV27
ASSLRSTLVYEQY
>-|TRBJ2-4|TRBV7-2
ASSLLLLAKNIQY
>TRBD1|TRBJ1-6|TRBV10-3
AISEGQDHSPLH
>-|TRBJ1-5|TRBV7-2
ASSLVGLVAQPQH
>TRBD2|TRBJ2-1|TRBV12-3/TRBV12-4
ASSLTSGDYNEQF
>-|TRBJ1-5|TRBV12-3/TRBV12-4
ASSYTVEVNQPQH
>-|TRBJ2-3|TRBV29-1
SVDGGDQDTQY
>-|TRBJ1-1|TRBV2
ASSEGGSTEAF
>-|TRBJ1-2|TRBV27
ASSLRGGRALNYGYT
>-|TRBJ2-3|TRBV11-2
ASSLQGVERY
>TRBD2|TRBJ2-5|TRBV10-3
AISGTSRGEQY
>-|TRBJ2-5|TRBV29-1
SGLGPRHGETQY
>TRBD2|TRBJ2-5|TRBV12-3/TRBV12-4
ASSPRLAGGRETQY